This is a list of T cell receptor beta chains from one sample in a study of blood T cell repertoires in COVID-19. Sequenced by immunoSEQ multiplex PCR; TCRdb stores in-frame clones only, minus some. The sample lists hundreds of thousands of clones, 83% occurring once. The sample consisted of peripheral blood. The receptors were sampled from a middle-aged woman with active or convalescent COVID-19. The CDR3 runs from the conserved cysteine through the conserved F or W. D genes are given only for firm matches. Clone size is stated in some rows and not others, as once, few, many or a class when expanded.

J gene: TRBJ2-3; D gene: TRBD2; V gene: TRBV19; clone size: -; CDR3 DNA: TGTGCCAGTAGCCCCCCCGGACTAGCGGGAAAGAGCGCCACAGATACGCAGTATTTT; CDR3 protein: CASSPPGLAGKSATDTQYF
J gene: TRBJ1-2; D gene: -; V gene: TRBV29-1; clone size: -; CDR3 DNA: TGCAGCGTTGAAGAGAGGGCCACCCACTATGGCTACACCTTC; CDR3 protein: CSVEERATHYGYTF
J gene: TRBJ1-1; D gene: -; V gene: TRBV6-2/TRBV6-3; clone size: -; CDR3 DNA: TGTGCCAGCAGTAGGACAGTCAGGTGGCCTGAAGCTTTCTTT; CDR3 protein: CASSRTVRWPEAFF
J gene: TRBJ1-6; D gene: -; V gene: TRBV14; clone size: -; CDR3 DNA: TGTGCCAGCAGCCAAGTTACAGGTTATAATTCACCCCTCCACTTT; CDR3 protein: CASSQVTGYNSPLHF
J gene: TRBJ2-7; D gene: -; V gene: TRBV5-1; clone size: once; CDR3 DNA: TGCGCCAGCAGCTTTTCGACTACTGGGGAGCAGTACTTC; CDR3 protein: CASSFSTTGEQYF
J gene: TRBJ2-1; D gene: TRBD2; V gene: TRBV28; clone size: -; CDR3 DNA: TGTGCCAGCAGTTTAGACCTAGCGGGGTCGTACAATGAGCAGTTCTTC; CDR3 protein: CASSLDLAGSYNEQFF
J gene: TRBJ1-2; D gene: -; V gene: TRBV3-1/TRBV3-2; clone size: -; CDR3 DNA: TGTGCCAGCAGCCAAGAGGGCAGGGGAAATGGCTACACCTTC; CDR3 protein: CASSQEGRGNGYTF
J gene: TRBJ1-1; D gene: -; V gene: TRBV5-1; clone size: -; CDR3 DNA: TGCGCCAGCCGGCTTGACAGCAACACTGAAGCTTTCTTT; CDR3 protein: CASRLDSNTEAFF
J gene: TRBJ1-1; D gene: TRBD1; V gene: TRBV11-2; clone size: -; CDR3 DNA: TGTGCCAGCAGCTCAAGGGGGCTGTGGACTGAAGCTTTCTTT; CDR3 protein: CASSSRGLWTEAFF
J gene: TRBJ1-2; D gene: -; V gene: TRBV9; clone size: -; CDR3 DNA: TGTGCCAGCAGCGGCGGACAGCCCTATGGCTACACCTTC; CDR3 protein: CASSGGQPYGYTF
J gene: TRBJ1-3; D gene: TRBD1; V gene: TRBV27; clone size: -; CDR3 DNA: TGTGCCAGCAGTACTGGGACAGGGGTTGGAAACACCATATATTTT; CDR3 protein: CASSTGTGVGNTIYF
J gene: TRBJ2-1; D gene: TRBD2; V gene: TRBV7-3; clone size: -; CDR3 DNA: TGTGCCAGCAGCCCGACAGCGGGAGGGGGCTACAATGAGCAGTTCTTC; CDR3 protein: CASSPTAGGGYNEQFF
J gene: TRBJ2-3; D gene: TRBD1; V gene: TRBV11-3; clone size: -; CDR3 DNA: TGTGCCAGCAGCTTTTGGGACAGGGGCACAGATACGCAGTATTTT; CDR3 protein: CASSFWDRGTDTQYF
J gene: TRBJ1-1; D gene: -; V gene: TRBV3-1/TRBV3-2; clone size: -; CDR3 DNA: TGTGCCAGCAGCCAAGCCAGAAACACTGAAGCTTTCTTT; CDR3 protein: CASSQARNTEAFF
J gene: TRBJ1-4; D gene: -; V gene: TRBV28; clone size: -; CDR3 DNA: TGTGCCAGCAGTTTGGTCCAGGGAAACGAAAAACTGTTTTTT; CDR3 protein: CASSLVQGNEKLFF
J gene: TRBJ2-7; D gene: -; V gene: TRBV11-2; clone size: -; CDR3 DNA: TGTGCCAGCAGCTTAACCGGGTACGAGCAGTACTTC; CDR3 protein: CASSLTGYEQYF
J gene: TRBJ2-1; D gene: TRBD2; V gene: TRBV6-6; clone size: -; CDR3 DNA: TGTGCCAGCAGTTACACATTAGCGGGGGGAACCAATGAGCAGTTCTTC; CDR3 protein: CASSYTLAGGTNEQFF
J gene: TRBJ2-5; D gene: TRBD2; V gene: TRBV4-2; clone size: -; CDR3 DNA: TGTGCCAGCAGCCAAGCTCGTGGGGCGACTAGCGGGGTGACCCAGTACTTC; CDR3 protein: CASSQARGATSGVTQYF
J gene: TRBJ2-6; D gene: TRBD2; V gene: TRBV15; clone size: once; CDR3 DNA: TGTGCCACCAGCAGAGAGGGGGGGGCTGGGGCCAACGTCCTGACTTTC; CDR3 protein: CATSREGGAGANVLTF
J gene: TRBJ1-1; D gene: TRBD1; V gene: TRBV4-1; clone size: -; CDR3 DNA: TGCGCCAGCAGCCAAGATGCCATCACGACAGGGGGCCGCTCTGAAGCTTTCTTT; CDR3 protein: CASSQDAITTGGRSEAFF
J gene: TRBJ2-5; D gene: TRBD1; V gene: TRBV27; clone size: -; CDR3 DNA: TGTGCCAGCAGAAGGACAGGGCAAGAGACCCAGTACTTC; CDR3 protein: CASRRTGQETQYF
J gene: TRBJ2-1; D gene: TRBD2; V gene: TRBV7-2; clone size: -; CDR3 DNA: TGTGCCAGCAGCTTATCACTAGCGGGGGGGCTGGATGAGCAGTTCTTC; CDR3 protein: CASSLSLAGGLDEQFF
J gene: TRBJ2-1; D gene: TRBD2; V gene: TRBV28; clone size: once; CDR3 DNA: TGTGCCAGCACATCTAGCGGGGGGAATGAGCAGTTCTTC; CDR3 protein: CASTSSGGNEQFF
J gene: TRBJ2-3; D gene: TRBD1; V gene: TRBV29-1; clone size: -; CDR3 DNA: TGCAGCGTTGATGGGGACAGGGGTTCCACAGATACGCAGTATTTT; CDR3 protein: CSVDGDRGSTDTQYF
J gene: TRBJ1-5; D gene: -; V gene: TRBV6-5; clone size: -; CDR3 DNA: TGTGCCAGCCTAGGCACAATGTATAGCAATCAGCCCCAGCATTTT; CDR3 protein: CASLGTMYSNQPQHF